This TCR beta chain was sequenced in a study of T-cell memory formation after mild COVID-19. TCRdb used MiXCR to reprocess the 5' RACE reads, holding one entry per CDR3 protein. The sample holds more than 150,000 distinct CDR3 sequences, roughly 18% seen once. Broader study findings: Second-wave clones peaking on day 37 lacked confirmed SARS-CoV-2 specificity. Day 15 to 85 contracting clones showed balanced CD4/CD8; later expanders leaned CD4+. Those CD4+ clones that contracted were mainly in CM and EM (CD8+ ones in EMRA). There were some responding clones in pre-infection memory, which suggested that cross-reactive memory had joined.

Germline V gene sequence: CDR1 SQVTM, CDR2 ANQGSEA. V shed 4 bases and J shed 9 bases, with 10 bases lying between them. The CDR3 loop spans 11 amino acids. Details on this clonotype: Its antigen is unidentified.

This chain uses TRBV29-1 with TRBJ2-1; D is perhaps TRBD1 or TRBD2 (6 bases each). The sequence was obtained from a man younger than 35 who had mild COVID-19 (a few samples of this study predate the infection). Cell type and time point are not known. Sequencing was carried out using PBMCs or a T cell subset sorted from them (not recorded which). CDR3 sequence reads: CSVVRGVEQFF. In DNA form, the CDR3 reads TGCAGCGTTGTGAGGGGGGTTGAGCAGTTCTTC.